The 30 T cell receptor beta chains below come from one sample, sequenced in a study of blood T cell repertoires in COVID-19. Assay used: immunoSEQ multiplex PCR; TCRdb lists only in-frame clones, some missing. The sample lists under 150,000 clones, 81% occurring once. The sequencing sample was made of peripheral blood. The receptors here all came from a woman aged 55-75 years with active or convalescent COVID-19.

This clone was seen more than once but under ten times. The chain is built from TRBV5-4 and TRBJ2-1; 11 bases are shared with TRBD2. J lost 4 bases, V lost 9 bases, and 6 bases had no gene match. Germline V gene lookup returns CDR1 SGHNT and CDR2 YYREEE (reference sequence). This CDR3 comprises 14 residues. The CDR3 region has the DNA TGTGCCATAGCCATAGCGGGGGGGTACAATGAGCAGTTCTTC. This sequence encodes CAIAIAGGYNEQFF.

This clone was detected a few times. The CDR3, as DNA: TGTGCCAGCAGCTCCCTAGGGGGGGGCAACGGAAACACCATATATTTT. Its translation is CASSSLGGGNGNTIYF. V and J are TRBV7-2 and TRBJ1-3, with D possibly being TRBD1 (6 bases). This CDR3 contains 16 residues. The V end lost 4 bases, the J end lost 4 bases, and 17 bases lay between the germline ends. Germline V gene lookup returns CDR1 SGHTA and CDR2 FQGNSA.

This chain connects TRBV27 to TRBJ2-2; possible D gene TRBD1, 5 bases. CDR1 and CDR2 (germline): MNHEY, SMNVEV (reference sequence). Deletions cut 5 bases from V and 5 bases from J, with 12 bases between. This CDR3 region has 14 residues. This CDR3 reads CASSPLRETGELFF. In DNA, the CDR3 is TGTGCCAGCAGTCCCCTCAGGGAAACCGGGGAGCTGTTTTTT.

This chain connects TRBV6-5 to TRBJ1-3; D uncertain. CDR3 length: 15 residues. CDR1 and CDR2 from the germline V gene are MNHEY and SVGAGI. Trimming removed 0 bases at V and 0 bases at J, with 6 bases between. The CDR3 reads CASSYSRSSGNTIYF. The CDR3 DNA is TGTGCCAGCAGTTACTCACGGAGCTCTGGAAACACCATATATTTT.

In its sample, this clone was seen once. The chain employs TRBV7-9 and TRBJ2-1; perhaps TRBD1 as D (6 bases). This CDR3 contains 15 residues. V was pared by 2 bases and J by 0 bases, with 8 bases between. Germline V gene data show CDR1 as SEHNR and CDR2 as FQNEAQ (reference sequence). The CDR3, as DNA: TGTGCCAGCAGCTTAAAAGGGGGCTCCTACAATGAGCAGTTCTTC. Its protein is CASSLKGGSYNEQFF.

This chain uses TRBV7-3 with TRBJ2-3; 8 nucleotides agree with TRBD2. Germline assignment: CDR1 SGHTA and CDR2 FQGTGA. The V segment lost 5 bases and the J segment 5 bases; nucleotides outside the gene matches: 12. This CDR3 region has 16 residues. CDR3 in DNA: TGTGCCAGCAGCCGCAGACTAGCGAGAGAGGGAGATACGCAGTATTTT. Amino acid sequence: CASSRRLAREGDTQYF.

The chain is built from TRBV6-1 and TRBJ2-5; a possible D gene is TRBD2 (6 bases). Germline CDR1 reads MNHNS; CDR2 reads SASEGT. V was clipped by 3 bases and J by 7 bases, with 15 bases between them. There are 14 residues in the CDR3. The CDR3 DNA is TGTGCCAGCAGTGAGGGGCGGGGTGACGGGACCCAGTACTTC. Protein sequence: CASSEGRGDGTQYF.

V usage is TRBV10-1 and J usage is TRBJ1-6, with D unclear. The V and J ends lost 5 bases and 8 bases respectively, with 13 bases between them. The CDR3 runs to 14 residues. Germline loops: CDR1 WNHNN, CDR2 SYGVQD (reference sequence). The CDR3: CASSRGFADSPLHF. For the CDR3, the DNA is TGCGCCAGCAGTCGAGGATTTGCGGATTCACCCCTCCACTTT.

The chain joins TRBV12-3 or TRBV12-4 to TRBJ2-7; a weak D match, TRBD2 (5 bases). With 2 bases removed from V and 6 bases from J, the gap between germline ends came to 8 bases. The CDR3 is 12 residues long. The CDR3 region is CASSLWAGEQYF. Here the CDR3 DNA reads TGTGCCAGCAGTTTATGGGCGGGCGAGCAGTACTTC.

In this sample, this clone turned up a few times. The chain combines TRBV2 with TRBJ2-3; 12 bases are a match to TRBD2. After removal of 6 bases from V and 7 bases from J, the junction contained 5 bases not matched to a gene. Germline assignment: CDR1 SNHLY and CDR2 FYNNEI. The CDR3 is 14 amino acids. In nucleotides, the CDR3 is TGTGCCAGCAGGACTAGCGGGGGTAAGAATACGCAGTATTTT. Encoded protein: CASRTSGGKNTQYF. Together with reference TRBV2 and TRBJ2-3, the CDR3 gives the full variable domain: EPEVTQTPSHQVTQMGQEVILRCVPISNHLYFYWYRQILGQKVEFLVSFYNNEISEKSEIFDDQFSVERPDGSNFTLKIRSTKLEDSAMYFCASRTSGGKNTQYFGPGTRLTVL.

The chain employs TRBV10-2 and TRBJ2-2; TRBD2 matches 11 bases. From germline, CDR1 is WSHSY and CDR2 SAAADI. The CDR3 spans 17 residues. Unmatched junction bases numbered 1, after V lost 1 base and J lost 0 bases. The CDR3 DNA sequence: TGCGCCAGCAGTGAGTGGGGACTAGCGGCGAACACCGGGGAGCTGTTTTTT. Translation gives CASSEWGLAANTGELFF.

This clone appeared many times. This chain connects TRBV28 to TRBJ1-1; 7 bases agree with TRBD1. Trimming took 6 bases from V and 7 from J; bases not matched to a gene: 8. Germline assignment: CDR1 MDHEN and CDR2 SYDVKM. The CDR3 has 13 residues. In DNA, the CDR3 is TGTGCCAGCAGCTCGGACAGGTACGATGAAGCTTTCTTT. Protein product: CASSSDRYDEAFF.

The sample holds many counts of this clone. Other DNA sequences of this sample code for an identical CDR3. The chain uses TRBV4-1 and TRBJ2-2; 13 nucleotides align to TRBD2. Per germline, CDR1 MGHRA and CDR2 YSYEKL. V shed 3 bases and J 6 bases; nucleotides not matched to a gene: 10. The CDR3 loop spans 18 amino acids. The CDR3 sequence is CASSQNLFGLAGAGELFF. CDR3 DNA: TGCGCCAGCAGCCAGAACCTCTTCGGACTAGCGGGAGCCGGGGAGCTGTTTTTT.

The chain uses TRBV5-1 and TRBJ2-2, with D perhaps matching TRBD1 (6 bases). The V end lost 0 bases, the J end lost 1 base, and 7 bases lay between the germline ends. CDR1 and CDR2 from the germline V gene are SGHRS and YFSETQ. The CDR3 has 15 amino acids. CDR3 in amino acids: CASSLGGQNTGELFF. The CDR3 bases are TGCGCCAGCAGCTTGGGGGGACAGAACACCGGGGAGCTGTTTTTT.

This clone showed up just a few times. The rearrangement links TRBV2 to TRBJ1-4, with D perhaps matching TRBD1 (5 bases). The V gene lost 8 bases and the J gene lost 0 bases, with 7 bases spanning the gap. The germline V gene has CDR1 SNHLY and CDR2 FYNNEI. The CDR3 covers 13 residues. The CDR3 region has the DNA TGTGCCAGCGCGGGGGCAACTAATGAAAAACTGTTTTTT. It codes for CASAGATNEKLFF. Filled out from reference TRBV2 and TRBJ1-4, the complete variable domain reads EPEVTQTPSHQVTQMGQEVILRCVPISNHLYFYWYRQILGQKVEFLVSFYNNEISEKSEIFDDQFSVERPDGSNFTLKIRSTKLEDSAMYFCASAGATNEKLFFGSGTQLSVL.

This clone was counted only a few times. The chain joins TRBV5-1 to TRBJ1-1; D might be TRBD1 (6 bases). The V end lost 4 bases, the J end lost 2 bases, and 9 bases lay between the germline ends. This CDR3 comprises 13 residues. The germline gives CDR1 SGHRS, CDR2 YFSETQ. The CDR3 DNA is TGCGCCAGCAGCCCAGGGACAAACACTGAAGCTTTCTTT. Translation gives CASSPGTNTEAFF.

The rearrangement uses TRBV5-1 and TRBJ2-3; no firm D call. The germline V gene encodes CDR1 SGHRS and CDR2 YFSETQ. Trimming removed 0 bases at V and 5 bases at J, with 10 bases between. The CDR3 has 14 amino acids. CDR3: CASSLEGRGDTQYF. The CDR3 DNA follows: TGCGCCAGCAGCTTGGAAGGTCGCGGAGATACGCAGTATTTT.

The chain couples TRBV11-2 to TRBJ2-5; 7 bases match TRBD1. The junction had 4 bases not matched to a gene; V was cut back by 5 bases and J by 1 base. The V gene's germline CDR1 is SGHAT and CDR2 FQNNGV. This CDR3 region has 14 residues. Here the CDR3 reads CASSTDRAQETQYF. For the CDR3, the DNA is TGTGCCAGCAGCACCGACAGGGCCCAAGAGACCCAGTACTTC.

Concerning this clone: The junction and the germline gene differ at one end; a read error may be behind it. The CDR3 protein is CASTVEQGVGYTF. The CDR3 nucleotides are TGTGCCAGCACCGTAGAACAGGGGGTTGGCTACACCTTC. The gene calls are TRBV9 and TRBJ1-2; 8 bases line up with TRBD1. This CDR3 has 13 amino acids. Germline CDR1 and CDR2: SGDLS and YYNGEE.

The genes are TRBV30 and TRBJ1-2; TRBD1 is a possible D gene (5 bases). The CDR3 contains 13 residues. The V and J ends lost 4 bases and 6 bases respectively, with 15 bases between them. Per germline, CDR1 GTSNPN and CDR2 SVGIG (reference sequence). Here the CDR3 DNA reads TGTGCCTGGAACAGGTTTAGGATTGATGGCTACACCTTC. Its protein product is CAWNRFRIDGYTF. The full variable domain, with the rest looked up from reference TRBV30 and TRBJ1-2, is SQTIHQWPATLVQPVGSPLSLECTVEGTSNPNLYWYRQAAGRGLQLLFYSVGIGQISSEVPQNLSASRPQDRQFILSSKKLLLSDSGFYLCAWNRFRIDGYTFGSGTRLTVV.

CDR3 residues: CASSPPGPERGYTF. The CDR3 nucleotides read TGTGCCAGCAGCCCACCCGGGCCCGAGCGGGGCTACACCTTC. The rearrangement joins TRBV28 to TRBJ1-2, with D hard to call. The V end was cut by 6 bases, the J end by 8 bases, with 19 bases between. This CDR3 has 14 residues. Germline assignment: CDR1 MDHEN and CDR2 SYDVKM.

The chain carries TRBV28 and TRBJ1-5; possible D gene TRBD1, 5 bases. V was trimmed by 2 bases and J by 5 bases, leaving 7 bases between them. Germline V gene data show CDR1 as MDHEN and CDR2 as SYDVKM. The CDR3 runs 13 residues. The CDR3 DNA sequence: TGTGCCAGCAGTTTAAGCAGGGATCAGCCCCAGCATTTT. Encoded protein: CASSLSRDQPQHF.

This chain links TRBV19 with TRBJ2-1; 16 positions match TRBD2. Unmatched junction bases numbered 5, after V lost 3 bases and J lost 9 bases. The CDR3 covers 16 residues. The germline CDR1 and CDR2 sequences are LNHDA and SQIVND (reference sequence). In DNA, the CDR3 is TGTGCCAGTAGTATGGGACTAGCGGGGGGGCAGGGTGAGCAGTTCTTC. Its protein is CASSMGLAGGQGEQFF. Supplemented by reference TRBV19 and TRBJ2-1, the full variable domain reads DGGITQSPKYLFRKEGQNVTLSCEQNLNHDAMYWYRQDPGQGLRLIYYSQIVNDFQKGDIAEGYSVSREKKESFPLTVTSAQKNPTAFYLCASSMGLAGGQGEQFFGPGTRLTVL.

For this clone: The identical CDR3 is also encoded by other nucleotide sequences in the sample. The V call is TRBV7-2, the J call TRBJ2-1, with 9 bases aligning to TRBD2. CDR1 and CDR2 (germline): SGHTA, FQGNSA. The length of the CDR3 is 14 residues. After removal of 5 bases from V and 7 bases from J, the junction contained 6 bases not matched to a gene. As DNA, the CDR3 is TGTGCCAGCAGCCTAGGGGCGGGAGGGAATGAGCAGTTCTTC. Translation gives CASSLGAGGNEQFF.

The CDR3 region is CSVRHAQELFF. CDR3 bases: TGCAGCGTAAGACACGCCCAGGAGCTGTTTTTT. The chain carries TRBV29-1 and TRBJ2-2; D unclear. This CDR3 has 11 residues. V lost 6 bases, J lost 10 bases, and 12 bases lay in between. Germline values: CDR1 SQVTM, CDR2 ANQGSEA.

The chain carries TRBV29-1 and TRBJ2-5; 7 bases are a match to TRBD1. After removal of 4 bases from V and 1 base from J, the junction contained 3 bases not matched to a gene. The V gene's germline CDR1 is SQVTM and CDR2 ANQGSEA. The CDR3 has 13 amino acids. In nucleotides, the CDR3 is TGCAGCGTTGCCGGGACAGTCCAAGAGACCCAGTACTTC. This sequence encodes CSVAGTVQETQYF.

The chain has TRBV6-5 and TRBJ2-1; 8 bases map to TRBD1. The CDR3 is 15 amino acids. J gave up 4 bases and V 0 bases, and 2 bases lay outside the gene matches. CDR1 and CDR2 (germline): MNHEY, SVGAGI. CDR3 residues: CASSYSQGAYNEQFF. CDR3 nucleotide sequence: TGTGCCAGCAGTTACTCGCAGGGGGCTTACAATGAGCAGTTCTTC.

The J gene is TRBJ2-7, the V gene TRBV27, with D perhaps TRBD2 (7 bases). The CDR3 spans 14 residues. Trimming stripped 6 bases from V and 7 bases from J, with 19 bases between. Germline-derived CDR1 and CDR2 are MNHEY and SMNVEV (reference sequence). The CDR3 region has the DNA TGTGCCAGCAGAGGGGGGCAGGGGCGGGGGGAGCAGTACGTC. As protein: CASRGGQGRGEQYV.

V is TRBV11-2 and J is TRBJ2-7, with 14 bases identical to TRBD2. Trimming at V came to 3 bases and at J to 4 bases, leaving 2 bases not matched to a gene. CDR1 is SGHAT and CDR2 is FQNNGV in the germline V gene. The CDR3 totals 15 residues. The CDR3 region is CASSLGLAGEYEQYF. The CDR3 DNA sequence: TGTGCCAGCAGCTTGGGACTAGCGGGAGAGTACGAGCAGTACTTC.

This clone occurred a few times. The chain employs TRBV7-9 and TRBJ2-3, with 7 bases aligning to TRBD2. CDR1 is SEHNR, CDR2 FQNEAQ, per germline (reference sequence). V dropped 4 bases and J dropped 2; count of bases not matched to a gene: 6. The CDR3 runs to 15 residues. CDR3 region: CASSWTSIPTDTQYF. DNA for the CDR3: TGTGCCAGCAGCTGGACTAGTATTCCCACAGATACGCAGTATTTT.